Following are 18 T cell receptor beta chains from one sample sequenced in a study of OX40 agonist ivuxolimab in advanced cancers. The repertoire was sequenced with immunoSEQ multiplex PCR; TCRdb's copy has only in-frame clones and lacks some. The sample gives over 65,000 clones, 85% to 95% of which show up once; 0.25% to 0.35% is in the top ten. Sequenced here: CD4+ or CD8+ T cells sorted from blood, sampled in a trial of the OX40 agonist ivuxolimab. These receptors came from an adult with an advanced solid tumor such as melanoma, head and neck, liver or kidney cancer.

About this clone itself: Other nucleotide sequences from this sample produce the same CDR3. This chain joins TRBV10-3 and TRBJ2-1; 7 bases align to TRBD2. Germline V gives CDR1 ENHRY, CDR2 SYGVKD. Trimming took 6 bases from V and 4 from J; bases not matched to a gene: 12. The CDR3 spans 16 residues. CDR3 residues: CAISDPTGGGYNEQFF. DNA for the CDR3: TGTGCCATCAGCGACCCCACGGGGGGAGGTTACAATGAGCAGTTCTTC.

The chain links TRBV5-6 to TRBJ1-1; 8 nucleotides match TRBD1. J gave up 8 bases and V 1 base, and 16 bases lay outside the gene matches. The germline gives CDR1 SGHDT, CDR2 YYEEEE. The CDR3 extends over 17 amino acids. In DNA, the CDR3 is TGTGCCAGCAGCTTGAGACAGGGGAGGACAAACACTGGGGAAGCTTTCTTT. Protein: CASSLRQGRTNTGEAFF.

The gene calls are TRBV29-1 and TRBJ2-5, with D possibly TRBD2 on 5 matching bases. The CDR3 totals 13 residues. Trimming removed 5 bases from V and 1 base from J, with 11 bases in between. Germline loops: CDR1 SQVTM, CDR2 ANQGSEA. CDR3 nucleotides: TGCAGCGTTACTAGGTCCCCCCAAGAGACCCAGTACTTC. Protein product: CSVTRSPQETQYF.

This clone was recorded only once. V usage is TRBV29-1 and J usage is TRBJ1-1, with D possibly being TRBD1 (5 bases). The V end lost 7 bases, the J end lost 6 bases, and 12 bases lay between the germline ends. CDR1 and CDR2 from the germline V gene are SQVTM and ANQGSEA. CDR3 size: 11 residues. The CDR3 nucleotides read TGCAGCGCGACCGGGGGGGCTGAAGCTTTCTTT. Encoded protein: CSATGGAEAFF.

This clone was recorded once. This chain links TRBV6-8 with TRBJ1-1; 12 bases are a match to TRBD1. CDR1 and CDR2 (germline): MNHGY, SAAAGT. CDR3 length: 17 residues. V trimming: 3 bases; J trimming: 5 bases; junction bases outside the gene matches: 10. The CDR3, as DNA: TGTGCCAGCAGTTATCCCGGGACAGGGGGCTTCTGTACTGAAGCTTTCTTT. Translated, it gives CASSYPGTGGFCTEAFF.

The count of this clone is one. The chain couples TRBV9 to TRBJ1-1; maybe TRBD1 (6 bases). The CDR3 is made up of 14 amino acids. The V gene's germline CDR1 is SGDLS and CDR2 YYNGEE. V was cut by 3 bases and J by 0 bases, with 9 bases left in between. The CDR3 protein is CASSARDMNTEAFF. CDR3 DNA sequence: TGTGCCAGCAGCGCCCGGGACATGAACACTGAAGCTTTCTTT.

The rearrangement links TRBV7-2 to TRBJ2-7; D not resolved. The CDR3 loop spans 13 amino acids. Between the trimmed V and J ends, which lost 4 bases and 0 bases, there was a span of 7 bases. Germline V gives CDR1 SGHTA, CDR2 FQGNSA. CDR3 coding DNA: TGTGCCAGCAGCTCCCCCTCCTCCTACGAGCAGTACTTC. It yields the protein CASSSPSSYEQYF.

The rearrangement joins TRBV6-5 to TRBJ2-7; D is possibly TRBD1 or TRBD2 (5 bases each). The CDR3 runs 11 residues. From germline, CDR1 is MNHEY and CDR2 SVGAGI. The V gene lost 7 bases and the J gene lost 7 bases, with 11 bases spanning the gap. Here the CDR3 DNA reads TGTGCCAGCACCGATTGGGGGGAGCAGTACTTC. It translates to CASTDWGEQYF.

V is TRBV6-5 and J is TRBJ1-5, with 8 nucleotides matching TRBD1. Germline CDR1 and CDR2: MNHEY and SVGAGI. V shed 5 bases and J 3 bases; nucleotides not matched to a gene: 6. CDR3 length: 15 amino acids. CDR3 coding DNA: TGTGCCAGCAGTCGACAGGGGACCTCCAATCAGCCCCAGCATTTT. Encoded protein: CASSRQGTSNQPQHF.

The CDR3 here is CASSLRGTTYNEQFF. The DNA for the CDR3 is TGTGCCAGCAGCTTGCGGGGGACCACCTACAATGAGCAGTTCTTC. The chain uses TRBV5-6 and TRBJ2-1; D perhaps matches TRBD2 (6 bases). Trimming pared 1 base from V and 2 bases from J, leaving 10 bases between. The CDR3 is 15 residues long. The germline CDR1 and CDR2 sequences are SGHDT and YYEEEE.

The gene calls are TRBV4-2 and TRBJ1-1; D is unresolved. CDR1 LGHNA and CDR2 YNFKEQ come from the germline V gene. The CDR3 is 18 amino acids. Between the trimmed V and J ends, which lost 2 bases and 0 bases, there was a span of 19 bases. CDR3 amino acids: CASSQIGEGDQMNTEAFF. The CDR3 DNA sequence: TGTGCCAGCAGCCAAATTGGGGAGGGAGACCAAATGAACACTGAAGCTTTCTTT.

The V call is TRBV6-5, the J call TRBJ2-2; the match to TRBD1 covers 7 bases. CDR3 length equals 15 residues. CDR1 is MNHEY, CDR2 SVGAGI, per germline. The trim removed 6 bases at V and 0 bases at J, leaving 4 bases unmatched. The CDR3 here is CASRQQGTNTGELFF. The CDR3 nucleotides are TGTGCCAGCAGACAACAGGGGACGAACACCGGGGAGCTGTTTTTT.

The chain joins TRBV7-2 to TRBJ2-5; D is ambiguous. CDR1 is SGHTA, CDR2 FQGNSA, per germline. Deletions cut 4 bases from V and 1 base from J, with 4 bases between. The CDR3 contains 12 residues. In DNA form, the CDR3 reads TGTGCCAGCAGCTACGGCCAAGAGACCCAGTACTTC. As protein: CASSYGQETQYF.

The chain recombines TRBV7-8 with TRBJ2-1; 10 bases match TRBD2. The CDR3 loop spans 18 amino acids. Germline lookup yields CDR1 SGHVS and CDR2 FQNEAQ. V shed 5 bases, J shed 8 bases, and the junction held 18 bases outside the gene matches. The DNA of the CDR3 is TGTGCCAGCAGCCGAACCTCCACAGGGACTAGCGTCTGGGATGAGCAGTTCTTC. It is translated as CASSRTSTGTSVWDEQFF.

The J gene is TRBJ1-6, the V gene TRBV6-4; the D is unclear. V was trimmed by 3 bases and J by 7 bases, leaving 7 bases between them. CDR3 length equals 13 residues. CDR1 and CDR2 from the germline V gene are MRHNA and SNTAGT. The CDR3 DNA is TGTGCCAGCAGTGAAGGAGGAAATTCACCCCTCCACTTT. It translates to CASSEGGNSPLHF.

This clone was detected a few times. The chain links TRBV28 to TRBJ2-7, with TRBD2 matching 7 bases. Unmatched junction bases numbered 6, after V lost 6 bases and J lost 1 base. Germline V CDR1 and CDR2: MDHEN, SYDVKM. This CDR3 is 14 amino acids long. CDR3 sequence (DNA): TGTGCCAGCAGGCATCTAGCGGATTCCTACGAGCAGTACTTC. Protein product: CASRHLADSYEQYF.

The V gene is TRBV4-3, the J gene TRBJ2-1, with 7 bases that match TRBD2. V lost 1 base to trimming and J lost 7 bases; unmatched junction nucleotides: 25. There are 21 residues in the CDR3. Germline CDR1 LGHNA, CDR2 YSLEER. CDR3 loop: CASSQARGGLAASSIHNEQFF. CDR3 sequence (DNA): TGCGCCAGCAGCCAAGCCCGGGGCGGTCTAGCGGCCTCGTCGATACATAATGAGCAGTTCTTC.

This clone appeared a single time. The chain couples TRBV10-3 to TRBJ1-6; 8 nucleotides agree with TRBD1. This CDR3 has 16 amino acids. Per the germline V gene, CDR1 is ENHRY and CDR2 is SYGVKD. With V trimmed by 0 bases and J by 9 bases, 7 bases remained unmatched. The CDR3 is CAISESYQGAGSPLHF. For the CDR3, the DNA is TGTGCCATCAGTGAGTCGTATCAGGGGGCGGGTTCACCCCTCCACTTT.